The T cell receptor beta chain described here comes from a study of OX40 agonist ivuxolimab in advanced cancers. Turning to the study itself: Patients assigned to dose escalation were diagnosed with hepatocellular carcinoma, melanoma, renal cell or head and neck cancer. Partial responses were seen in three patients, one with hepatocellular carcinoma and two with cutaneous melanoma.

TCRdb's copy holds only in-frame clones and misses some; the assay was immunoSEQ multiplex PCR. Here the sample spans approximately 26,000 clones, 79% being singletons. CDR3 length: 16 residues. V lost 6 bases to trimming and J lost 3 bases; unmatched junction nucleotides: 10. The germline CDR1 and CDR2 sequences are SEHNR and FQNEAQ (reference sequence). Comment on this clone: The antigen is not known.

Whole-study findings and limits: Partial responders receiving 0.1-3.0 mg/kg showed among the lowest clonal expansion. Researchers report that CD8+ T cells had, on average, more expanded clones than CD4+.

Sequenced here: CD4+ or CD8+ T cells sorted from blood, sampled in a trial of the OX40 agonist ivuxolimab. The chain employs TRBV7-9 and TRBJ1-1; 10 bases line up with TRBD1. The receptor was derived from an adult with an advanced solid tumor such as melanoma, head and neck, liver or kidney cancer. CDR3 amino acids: CASSRSGTGEHTEAFF. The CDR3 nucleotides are TGTGCCAGCAGTCGTTCCGGGACAGGGGAGCACACTGAAGCTTTCTTT.